This TCR beta chain was recorded in a study of cytomegalovirus exposure and HLA in healthy donors. Sequenced by immunoSEQ multiplex PCR; TCRdb stores in-frame clones only, minus some. The sample has some 130,000 clones, around 80% seen once. The CDR3 is made up of 16 amino acids. V shed 0 bases and J 5 bases; nucleotides not matched to a gene: 6. Germline lookup yields CDR1 SGDLS and CDR2 YYNGEE. The sequenced sample was PBMCs. The receptor was isolated from a man aged 25-45 years in good health and CMV-seropositive. The chain is built from TRBV9 and TRBJ2-1; the match to TRBD2 covers 9 bases. Written as DNA, the CDR3 is TGTGCCAGCAGCGTAGGCACTAGCGGGTGGGACAATGAGCAGTTCTTC. Translated: CASSVGTSGWDNEQFF. The entire variable domain, with the rest obtained from reference TRBV9 and TRBJ2-1, is as follows: DSGVTQTPKHLITATGQRVTLRCSPRSGDLSVYWYQQSLDQGLQFLIQYYNGEERAKGNILERFSAQQFPDLHSELNLSSLELGDSALYFCASSVGTSGWDNEQFFGPGTRLTVL.